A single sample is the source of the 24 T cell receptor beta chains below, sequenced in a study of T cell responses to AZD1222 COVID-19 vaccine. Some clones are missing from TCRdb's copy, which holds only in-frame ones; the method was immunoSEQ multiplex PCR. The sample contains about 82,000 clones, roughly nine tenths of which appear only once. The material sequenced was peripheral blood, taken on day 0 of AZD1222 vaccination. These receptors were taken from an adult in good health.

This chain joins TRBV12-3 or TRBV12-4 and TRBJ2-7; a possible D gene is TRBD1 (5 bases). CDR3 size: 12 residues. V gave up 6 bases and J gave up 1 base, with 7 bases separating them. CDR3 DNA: TGTGCCAGCAGGGGGCTATCCTACGAGCAGTACTTC. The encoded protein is CASRGLSYEQYF.

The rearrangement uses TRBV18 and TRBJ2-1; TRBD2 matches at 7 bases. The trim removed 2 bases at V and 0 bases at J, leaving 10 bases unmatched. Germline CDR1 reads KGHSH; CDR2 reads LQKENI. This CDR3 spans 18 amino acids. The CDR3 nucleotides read TGTGCCAGCTCACCAGGGGCTAGCGGTTGGAGCTCCTACAATGAGCAGTTCTTC. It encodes CASSPGASGWSSYNEQFF.

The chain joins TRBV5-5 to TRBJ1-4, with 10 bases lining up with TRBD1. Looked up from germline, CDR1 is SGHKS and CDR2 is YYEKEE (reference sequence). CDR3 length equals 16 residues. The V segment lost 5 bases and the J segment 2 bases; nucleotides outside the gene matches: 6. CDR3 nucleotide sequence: TGTGCCAGCAGTTCGACAGGGGGCACGACTAATGAAAAACTGTTTTTT. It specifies CASSSTGGTTNEKLFF.

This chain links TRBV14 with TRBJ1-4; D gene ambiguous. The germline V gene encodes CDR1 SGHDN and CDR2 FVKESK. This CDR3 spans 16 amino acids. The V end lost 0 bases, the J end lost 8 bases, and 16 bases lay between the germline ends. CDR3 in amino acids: CASSQDPSRFREKLFF. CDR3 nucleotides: TGTGCCAGCAGCCAAGATCCCTCACGTTTTAGAGAAAAACTGTTTTTT.

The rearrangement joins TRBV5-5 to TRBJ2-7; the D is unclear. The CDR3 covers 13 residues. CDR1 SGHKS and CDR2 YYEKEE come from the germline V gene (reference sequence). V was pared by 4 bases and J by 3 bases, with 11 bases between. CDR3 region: CASSGSSIYEQYF. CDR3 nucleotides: TGTGCCAGCAGCGGCAGTTCGATCTACGAGCAGTACTTC.

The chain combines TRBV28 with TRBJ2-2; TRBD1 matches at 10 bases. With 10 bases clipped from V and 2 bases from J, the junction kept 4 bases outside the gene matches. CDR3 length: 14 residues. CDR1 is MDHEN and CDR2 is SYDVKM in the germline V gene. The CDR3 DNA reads TGTGCCACCGGGACAGGGGAAAACACCGGGGAGCTGTTTTTT. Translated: CATGTGENTGELFF.

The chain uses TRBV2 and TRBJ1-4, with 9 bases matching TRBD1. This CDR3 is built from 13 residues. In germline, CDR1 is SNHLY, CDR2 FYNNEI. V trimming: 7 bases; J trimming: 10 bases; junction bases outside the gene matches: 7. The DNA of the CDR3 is TGTGCCAGCACCACGGACAGGGGTGTAAAACTGTTTTTT. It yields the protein CASTTDRGVKLFF.

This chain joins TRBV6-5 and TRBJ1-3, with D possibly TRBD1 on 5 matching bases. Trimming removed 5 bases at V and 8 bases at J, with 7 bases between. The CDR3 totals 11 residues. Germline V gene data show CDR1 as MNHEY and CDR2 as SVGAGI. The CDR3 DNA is TGTGCCAGCAGTCGAGGGGACACCATATATTTT. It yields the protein CASSRGDTIYF.

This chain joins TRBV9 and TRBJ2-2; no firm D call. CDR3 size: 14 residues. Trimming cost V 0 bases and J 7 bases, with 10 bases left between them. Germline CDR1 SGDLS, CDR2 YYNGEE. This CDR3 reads CASSVEGWGGELFF. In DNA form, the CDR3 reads TGTGCCAGCAGCGTAGAGGGCTGGGGCGGGGAGCTGTTTTTT.

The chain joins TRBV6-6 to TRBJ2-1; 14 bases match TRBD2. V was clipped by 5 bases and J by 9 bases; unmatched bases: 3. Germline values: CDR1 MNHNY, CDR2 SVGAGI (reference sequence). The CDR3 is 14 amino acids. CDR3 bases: TGTGCCAGCAGTCTCGGGACTAGCGGGGGTGAGCAGTTCTTC. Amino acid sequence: CASSLGTSGGEQFF.

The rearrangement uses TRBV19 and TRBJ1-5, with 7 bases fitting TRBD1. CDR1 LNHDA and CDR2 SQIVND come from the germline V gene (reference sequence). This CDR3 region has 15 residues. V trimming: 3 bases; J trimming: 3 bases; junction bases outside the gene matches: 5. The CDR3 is CASSITGAPNQPQHF. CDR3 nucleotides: TGTGCCAGTAGTATCACAGGGGCCCCCAATCAGCCCCAGCATTTT.

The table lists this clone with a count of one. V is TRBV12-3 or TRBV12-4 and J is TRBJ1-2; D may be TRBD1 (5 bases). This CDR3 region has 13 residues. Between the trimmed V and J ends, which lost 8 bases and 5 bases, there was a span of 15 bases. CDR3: CASCRVGTYGYTF. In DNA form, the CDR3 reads TGTGCCAGCTGCCGGGTGGGGACTTATGGCTACACCTTC.

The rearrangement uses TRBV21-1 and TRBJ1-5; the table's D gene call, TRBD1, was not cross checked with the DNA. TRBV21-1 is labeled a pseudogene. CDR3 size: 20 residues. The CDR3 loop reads CASSKARQGVCLSGNQPQHF. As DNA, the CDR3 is TGTGCCAGCAGCAAAGCGAGGCAGGGGGTCTGCCTCAGTGGCAATCAGCCCCAGCATTTT.

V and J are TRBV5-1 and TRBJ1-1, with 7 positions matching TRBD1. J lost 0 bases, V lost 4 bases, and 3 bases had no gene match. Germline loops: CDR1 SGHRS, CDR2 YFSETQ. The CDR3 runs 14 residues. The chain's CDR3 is CASSPGQMNTEAFF. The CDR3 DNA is TGCGCCAGCAGCCCGGGACAGATGAACACTGAAGCTTTCTTT. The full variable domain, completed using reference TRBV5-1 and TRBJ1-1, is KAGVTQTPRYLIKTRGQQVTLSCSPISGHRSVSWYQQTPGQGLQFLFEYFSETQRNKGNFPGRFSGRQFSNSRSEMNVSTLELGDSALYLCASSPGQMNTEAFFGQGTRLTVV.

CDR3 sequence: CASSLAPAGVGELFF. The CDR3, as DNA: TGCGCCAGCAGCTTGGCCCCAGCTGGTGTCGGGGAGCTGTTTTTT. This chain links TRBV5-1 with TRBJ2-2; the D is unclear. The CDR3 extends over 15 amino acids. The V and J ends lost 0 bases and 7 bases respectively, with 13 bases between them. The germline V gene encodes CDR1 SGHRS and CDR2 YFSETQ. Combining the CDR3 with reference TRBV5-1 and TRBJ2-2 gives the whole variable domain KAGVTQTPRYLIKTRGQQVTLSCSPISGHRSVSWYQQTPGQGLQFLFEYFSETQRNKGNFPGRFSGRQFSNSRSEMNVSTLELGDSALYLCASSLAPAGVGELFFGEGSRLTVL.

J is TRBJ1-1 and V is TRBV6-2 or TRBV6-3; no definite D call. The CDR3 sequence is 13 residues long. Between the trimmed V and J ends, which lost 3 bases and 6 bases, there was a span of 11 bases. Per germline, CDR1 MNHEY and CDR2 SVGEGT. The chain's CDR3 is CASSYRLGAEAFF. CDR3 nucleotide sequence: TGTGCCAGCAGTTATAGGTTGGGCGCTGAAGCTTTCTTT.

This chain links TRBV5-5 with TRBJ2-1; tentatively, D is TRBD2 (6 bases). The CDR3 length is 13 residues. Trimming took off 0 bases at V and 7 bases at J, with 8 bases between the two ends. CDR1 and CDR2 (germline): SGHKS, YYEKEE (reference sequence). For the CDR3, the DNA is TGTGCCAGCAGCTTGGTTGGGGGGAATGAGCAGTTCTTC. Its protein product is CASSLVGGNEQFF.

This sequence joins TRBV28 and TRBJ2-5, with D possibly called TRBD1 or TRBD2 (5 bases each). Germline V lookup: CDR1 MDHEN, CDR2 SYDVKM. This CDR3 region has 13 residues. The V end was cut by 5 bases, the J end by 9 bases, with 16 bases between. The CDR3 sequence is CASSHPSLGAQYF. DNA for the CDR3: TGTGCCAGCAGTCACCCCTCACTAGGGGCCCAGTACTTC.

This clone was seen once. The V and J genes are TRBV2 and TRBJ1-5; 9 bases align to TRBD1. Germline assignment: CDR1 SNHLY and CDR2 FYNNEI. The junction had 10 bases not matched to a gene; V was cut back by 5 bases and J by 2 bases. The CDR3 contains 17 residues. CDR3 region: CASSLDRGKVGNQPQHF. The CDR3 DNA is TGTGCCAGCAGTTTAGACAGGGGGAAAGTTGGCAATCAGCCCCAGCATTTT. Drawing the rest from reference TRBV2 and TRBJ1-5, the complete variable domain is EPEVTQTPSHQVTQMGQEVILRCVPISNHLYFYWYRQILGQKVEFLVSFYNNEISEKSEIFDDQFSVERPDGSNFTLKIRSTKLEDSAMYFCASSLDRGKVGNQPQHFGDGTRLSIL.

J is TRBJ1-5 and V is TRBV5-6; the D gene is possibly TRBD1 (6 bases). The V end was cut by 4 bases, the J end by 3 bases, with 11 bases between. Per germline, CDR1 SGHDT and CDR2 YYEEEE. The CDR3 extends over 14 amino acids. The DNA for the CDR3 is TGTGCCAGCAGCCTAGGACAGAACAATCAGCCCCAGCATTTT. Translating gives CASSLGQNNQPQHF.

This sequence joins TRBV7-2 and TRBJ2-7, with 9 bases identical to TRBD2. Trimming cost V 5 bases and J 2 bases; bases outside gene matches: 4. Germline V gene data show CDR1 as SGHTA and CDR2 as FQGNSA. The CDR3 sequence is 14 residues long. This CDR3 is CASSISGGPYEQYF. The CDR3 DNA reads TGTGCCAGCAGCATTAGCGGGGGCCCCTACGAGCAGTACTTC. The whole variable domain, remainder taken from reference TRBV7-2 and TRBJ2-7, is GAGVSQSPSNKVTEKGKDVELRCDPISGHTALYWYRQSLGQGLEFLIYFQGNSAPDKSGLPSDRFSAERTGGSVSTLTIQRTQQEDSAVYLCASSISGGPYEQYFGPGTRLTVT.

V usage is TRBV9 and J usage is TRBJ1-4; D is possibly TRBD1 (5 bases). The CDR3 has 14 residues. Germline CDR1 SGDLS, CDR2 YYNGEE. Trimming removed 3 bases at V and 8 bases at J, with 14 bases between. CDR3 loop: CASSAGTRGEKLFF. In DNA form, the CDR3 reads TGTGCCAGCAGCGCTGGGACCCGAGGGGAAAAACTGTTTTTT.

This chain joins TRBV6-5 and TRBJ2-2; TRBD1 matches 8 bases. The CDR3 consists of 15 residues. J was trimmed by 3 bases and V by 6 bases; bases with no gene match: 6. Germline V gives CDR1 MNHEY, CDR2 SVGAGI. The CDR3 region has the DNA TGTGCCAGCAGCAGACAGGGGTGGGACACCGGGGAGCTGTTTTTT. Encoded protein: CASSRQGWDTGELFF.

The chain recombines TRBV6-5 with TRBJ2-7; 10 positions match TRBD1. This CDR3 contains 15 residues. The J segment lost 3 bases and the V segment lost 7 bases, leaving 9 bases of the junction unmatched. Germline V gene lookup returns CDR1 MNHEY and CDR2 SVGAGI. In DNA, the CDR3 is TGTGCCAGCAAGCGGGCGGGACAGGGGCTCTACGAGCAGTACTTC. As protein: CASKRAGQGLYEQYF.